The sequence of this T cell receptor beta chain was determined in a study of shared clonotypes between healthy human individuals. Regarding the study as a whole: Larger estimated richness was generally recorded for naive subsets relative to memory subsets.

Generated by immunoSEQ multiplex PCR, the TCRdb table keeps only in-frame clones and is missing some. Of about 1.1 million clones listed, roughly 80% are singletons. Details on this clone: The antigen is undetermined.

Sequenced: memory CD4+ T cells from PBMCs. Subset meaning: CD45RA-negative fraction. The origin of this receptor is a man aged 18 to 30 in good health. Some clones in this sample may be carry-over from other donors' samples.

The CDR3 bases are TGTGCCAGCAGCATGAGACAGGTCATGACAGATACGCAGTATTTT. Translated: CASSMRQVMTDTQYF. The V and J genes are TRBV7-9 and TRBJ2-3; the D gene is possibly TRBD1 (6 bases). This CDR3 is 15 amino acids long. V gave up 5 bases and J gave up 3 bases, with 15 bases separating them. The germline V gene encodes CDR1 SEHNR and CDR2 FQNEAQ (reference sequence).